Reported below is one TCR beta chain. Its antigen is currently unknown. These data originate in a study of vaccination and CD4 T cells after COVID-19. Study background: Each participant underwent a two-dose regimen of either the BNT162b2 or the mRNA-1273 vaccine.

Treatment described: roughly 10-day PBMC culture with coronavirus spike peptide pools or control peptides (ViraFEST assay). Germline values: CDR1 SGDLS, CDR2 YYNGEE. V shed 3 bases and J shed 8 bases, with 8 bases lying between them. The CDR3 spans 12 residues. Sequence data for DNA of cultured CD4+ T cells were generated by the Oncomine TCR Beta short-read assay. Via MiXCR, TCRdb re-called the PCR reads, giving one row per CDR3 protein. The repertoire includes roughly 4,100 distinct CDR3 sequences, approximately 40% of them detected once, and roughly three fifths sits in the top ten. Material: CD4+ T cells from blood, cultured in vitro. J is TRBJ2-2 and V is TRBV9; D not resolved. The origin of this receptor is a human donor who had recovered from COVID-19. DNA of the CDR3: TGTGCCAGCAGCGCCCCTTATGGGGAGCTGTTTTTT. It specifies CASSAPYGELFF.